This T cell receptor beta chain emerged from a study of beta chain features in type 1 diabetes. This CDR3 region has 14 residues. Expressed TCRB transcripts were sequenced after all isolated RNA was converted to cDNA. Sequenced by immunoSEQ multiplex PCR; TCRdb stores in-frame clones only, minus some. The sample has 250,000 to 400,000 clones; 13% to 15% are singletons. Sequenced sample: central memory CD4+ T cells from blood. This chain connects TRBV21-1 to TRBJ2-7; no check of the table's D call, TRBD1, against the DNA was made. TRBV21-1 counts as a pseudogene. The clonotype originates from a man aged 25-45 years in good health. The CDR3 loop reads CASRDRGTLCEQYF. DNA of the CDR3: TGTGCCAGCAGAGACAGGGGAACTCTCTGCGAGCAGTACTTC.